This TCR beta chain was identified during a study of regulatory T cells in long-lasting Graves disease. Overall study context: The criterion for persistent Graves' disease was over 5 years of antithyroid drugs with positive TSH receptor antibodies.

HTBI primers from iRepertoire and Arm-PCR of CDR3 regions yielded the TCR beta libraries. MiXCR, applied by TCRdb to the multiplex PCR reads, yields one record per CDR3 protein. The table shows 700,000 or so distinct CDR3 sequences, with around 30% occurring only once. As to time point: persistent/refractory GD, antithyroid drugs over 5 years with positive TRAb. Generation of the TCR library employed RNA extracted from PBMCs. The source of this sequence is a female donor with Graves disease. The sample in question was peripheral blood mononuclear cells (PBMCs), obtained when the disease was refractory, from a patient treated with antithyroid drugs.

The CDR3 spells CASSPPGQVLGEQFF. In DNA form, the CDR3 reads TGTGCCAGCAGCCCTCCGGGACAGGTTCTAGGGGAGCAGTTCTTC. The chain combines TRBV27 with TRBJ2-1; 8 positions agree with TRBD1. There are 15 residues in the CDR3. Germline CDR1 is MNHEY and CDR2 is SMNVEV (reference sequence). The trim removed 6 bases at V and 10 bases at J, leaving 14 bases unmatched.